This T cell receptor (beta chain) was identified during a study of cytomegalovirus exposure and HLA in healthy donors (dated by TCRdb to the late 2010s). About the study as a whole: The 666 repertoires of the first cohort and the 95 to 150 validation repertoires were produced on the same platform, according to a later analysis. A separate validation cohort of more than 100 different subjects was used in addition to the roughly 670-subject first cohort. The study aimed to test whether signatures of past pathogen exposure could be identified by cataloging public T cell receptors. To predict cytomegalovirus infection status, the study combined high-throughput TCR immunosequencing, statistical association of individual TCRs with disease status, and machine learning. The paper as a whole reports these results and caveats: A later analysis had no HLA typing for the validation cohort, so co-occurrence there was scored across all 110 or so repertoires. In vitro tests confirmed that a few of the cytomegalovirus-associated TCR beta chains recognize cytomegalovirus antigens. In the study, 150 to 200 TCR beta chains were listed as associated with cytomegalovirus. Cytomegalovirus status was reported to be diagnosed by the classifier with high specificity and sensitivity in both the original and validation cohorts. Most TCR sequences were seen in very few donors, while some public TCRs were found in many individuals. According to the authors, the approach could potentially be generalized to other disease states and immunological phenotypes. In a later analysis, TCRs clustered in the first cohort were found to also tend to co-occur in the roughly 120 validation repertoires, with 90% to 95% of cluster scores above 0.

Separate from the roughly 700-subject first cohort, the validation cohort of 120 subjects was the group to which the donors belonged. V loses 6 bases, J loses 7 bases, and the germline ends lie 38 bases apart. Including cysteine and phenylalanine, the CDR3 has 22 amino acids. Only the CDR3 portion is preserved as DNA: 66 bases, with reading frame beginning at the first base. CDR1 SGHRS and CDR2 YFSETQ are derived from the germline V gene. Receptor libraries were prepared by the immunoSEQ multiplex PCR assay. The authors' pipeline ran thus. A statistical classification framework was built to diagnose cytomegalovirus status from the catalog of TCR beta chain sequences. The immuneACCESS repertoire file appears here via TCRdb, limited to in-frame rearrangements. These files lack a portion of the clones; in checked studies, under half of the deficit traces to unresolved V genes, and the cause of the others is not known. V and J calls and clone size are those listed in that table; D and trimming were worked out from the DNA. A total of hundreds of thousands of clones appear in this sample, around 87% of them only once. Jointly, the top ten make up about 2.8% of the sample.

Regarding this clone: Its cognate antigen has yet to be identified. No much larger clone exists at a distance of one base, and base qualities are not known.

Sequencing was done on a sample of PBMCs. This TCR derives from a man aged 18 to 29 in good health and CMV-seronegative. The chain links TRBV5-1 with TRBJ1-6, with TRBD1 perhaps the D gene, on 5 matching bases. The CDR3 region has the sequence CASKATQALVGRYPPQNSPLHF. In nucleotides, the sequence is TGCGCCAGCAAAGCCACGCAAGCGTTAGTGGGGCGTTACCCCCCCCAGAATTCACCCCTCCACTTT.